These T cell receptor beta chains were read from a single sample in a study of T cell changes during pregnancy in multiple sclerosis. Only in-frame clones appear in the TCRdb table, and some are missing; sequencing was by immunoSEQ multiplex PCR. The table includes tens of thousands of clones, around nine tenths detected once. Here the sequenced sample was CD4+ T cells from peripheral blood mononuclear cells, taken in the third trimester of pregnancy. The receptors originated from a female donor with multiple sclerosis, enrolled in a pregnancy study. Both conserved end residues are part of each CDR3. The D gene is left open where the match is weak. Only part of the rows carry a size: once, few, many, or a class if the clone is expanded.

D: TRBD1; V: TRBV7-9; J: TRBJ1-5; size: .; CDR3: CASSQDRGNQPQHF; DNA: TGTGCCAGCAGCCAAGACAGGGGCAATCAGCCCCAGCATTTT
D: TRBD2; V: TRBV7-3; J: TRBJ2-1; size: .; CDR3: CASSLMARERGDNEQFF; DNA: TGTGCCAGCAGCTTAATGGCCAGGGAGCGGGGGGACAATGAGCAGTTCTTC
D: .; V: TRBV27; J: TRBJ2-3; size: .; CDR3: CASRKQGLTDTQYF; DNA: TGTGCCAGCAGAAAACAGGGTCTGACAGATACGCAGTATTTT
D: .; V: TRBV18; J: TRBJ1-6; size: .; CDR3: CASSPFRDKGSTPLHF; DNA: TGTGCCAGCTCACCCTTCCGGGACAAAGGTAGCACACCCCTCCACTTT
D: .; V: TRBV7-2; J: TRBJ2-5; size: .; CDR3: CASSLTLQETQYF; DNA: TGTGCCAGCAGCCTTACCCTACAAGAGACCCAGTACTTC
D: .; V: TRBV2; J: TRBJ2-7; size: few; CDR3: CASRTDIAFDEQYF; DNA: TGTGCCAGCAGGACGGACATTGCGTTCGACGAGCAGTACTTC
D: TRBD1; V: TRBV25-1; J: TRBJ1-3; size: .; CDR3: CASKARTGTGNTIYF; DNA: TGTGCCAGCAAGGCTCGGACAGGGACTGGAAACACCATATATTTT
D: .; V: TRBV7-2; J: TRBJ1-5; size: .; CDR3: CASSLGGGQFNQPQHF; DNA: TGTGCCAGCAGCTTAGGGGGGGGGCAGTTCAATCAGCCCCAGCATTTT
D: .; V: TRBV6-1; J: TRBJ2-1; size: .; CDR3: CASSGLKPSSYNEQFF; DNA: TGTGCCAGCAGTGGCCTTAAGCCTAGCTCCTACAATGAGCAGTTCTTC
D: .; V: TRBV27; J: TRBJ2-6; size: .; CDR3: CASSLRPSGSGANVLTF; DNA: TGTGCCAGCAGTTTAAGGCCTTCGGGGTCTGGGGCCAACGTCCTGACTTTC
D: .; V: TRBV27; J: TRBJ1-4; size: .; CDR3: CASSLQGPTNEKLFF; DNA: TGTGCCAGCAGTTTACAGGGTCCAACTAATGAAAAACTGTTTTTT
D: TRBD1; V: TRBV11-2; J: TRBJ2-7; size: .; CDR3: CASSPTGTEQYF; DNA: TGTGCCAGCAGCCCGACAGGGACCGAGCAGTACTTC
D: TRBD1; V: TRBV6-4; J: TRBJ1-2; size: .; CDR3: CASSVRTGKDYGYTF; DNA: TGTGCCAGCAGTGTCAGGACAGGCAAGGACTATGGCTACACCTTC
D: .; V: TRBV7-2; J: TRBJ1-3; size: .; CDR3: CASSSFGYTIYF; DNA: TGTGCCAGCAGCTCCTTCGGGTACACCATATATTTT
D: TRBD1; V: TRBV7-9; J: TRBJ2-7; size: .; CDR3: CASSRDRGHTYEQYF; DNA: TGTGCCAGCAGCCGGGACAGGGGGCACACCTACGAGCAGTACTTC
D: TRBD1; V: TRBV5-5; J: TRBJ1-2; size: .; CDR3: CASSPGGTSYGYTF; DNA: TGTGCCAGCAGCCCAGGGGGAACCTCCTATGGCTACACCTTC
D: TRBD1; V: TRBV6-6; J: TRBJ2-2; size: .; CDR3: CASSSRTGHTGELFF; DNA: TGTGCCAGCAGTTCAAGGACAGGGCACACCGGGGAGCTGTTTTTT
D: TRBD1; V: TRBV9; J: TRBJ2-1; size: .; CDR3: CASSDHDGTAYNEQFF; DNA: TGTGCCAGCAGCGACCACGACGGGACAGCCTACAATGAGCAGTTCTTC
D: .; V: TRBV18; J: TRBJ1-2; size: once; CDR3: CASSPETAYYGYTF; DNA: TGTGCCAGCTCACCCGAGACAGCATACTATGGCTACACCTTC
D: .; V: TRBV19; J: TRBJ2-7; size: .; CDR3: CASREQGTTYEQYF; DNA: TGTGCCAGTAGAGAACAGGGCACAACCTACGAGCAGTACTTC
D: .; V: TRBV5-1; J: TRBJ2-1; size: .; CDR3: CASSLNPEINEQFF; DNA: TGCGCCAGCAGCTTGAACCCGGAGATCAATGAGCAGTTCTTC
D: .; V: TRBV18; J: TRBJ2-3; size: .; CDR3: CASSETVLTSTDTQYF; DNA: TGTGCCAGCTCGGAGACAGTTTTGACTAGCACAGATACGCAGTATTTT
D: .; V: TRBV4-2; J: TRBJ1-3; size: .; CDR3: CASSQEAGAHGNTIYF; DNA: TGTGCCAGCAGCCAAGAGGCAGGGGCACATGGAAACACCATATATTTT
D: TRBD2; V: TRBV10-1; J: TRBJ2-1; size: .; CDR3: CASSDSGGGRNEQFF; DNA: TGCGCCAGCAGTGATTCGGGAGGAGGTCGCAATGAGCAGTTCTTC
D: TRBD1; V: TRBV7-2; J: TRBJ1-2; size: .; CDR3: CASSLGQGLGYTF; DNA: TGTGCCAGCAGCTTAGGACAGGGGCTTGGCTACACCTTC
D: TRBD2; V: TRBV4-2; J: TRBJ2-1; size: .; CDR3: CASSQGLADPNEQFF; DNA: TGTGCCAGCAGCCAAGGACTAGCGGATCCAAATGAGCAGTTCTTC
D: .; V: TRBV7-9; J: TRBJ1-5; size: .; CDR3: CASSLGRGNQPQHF; DNA: TGTGCCAGCAGCTTAGGGAGAGGCAATCAGCCCCAGCATTTT
D: TRBD2; V: TRBV7-9; J: TRBJ2-1; size: once; CDR3: CASSPRGSGSLNEQFF; DNA: TGTGCCAGCAGCCCCCGGGGTAGCGGGAGTCTAAATGAGCAGTTCTTC
D: TRBD1; V: TRBV19; J: TRBJ1-2; size: .; CDR3: CASSHNDRVHGYTF; DNA: TGTGCCAGTAGTCATAACGACAGGGTCCATGGCTACACCTTC
D: TRBD2; V: TRBV4-2; J: TRBJ2-2; size: few; CDR3: CASSRKTSGGATGELFF; DNA: TGTGCCAGCAGCCGGAAGACGAGCGGGGGGGCTACCGGGGAGCTGTTTTTT
D: .; V: TRBV6-1; J: TRBJ2-3; size: few; CDR3: CASSEMEGSTDTQYF; DNA: TGTGCCAGCAGTGAAATGGAGGGGAGCACAGATACGCAGTATTTT
D: TRBD1; V: TRBV7-2; J: TRBJ1-3; size: .; CDR3: CASSSQTGSGNTIYF; DNA: TGTGCCAGCAGCAGCCAGACAGGGTCTGGAAACACCATATATTTT
D: .; V: TRBV7-9; J: TRBJ2-5; size: once; CDR3: CASSYRGVEETQYF; DNA: TGTGCCAGCAGCTATAGGGGCGTTGAGGAGACCCAGTACTTC
D: .; V: TRBV7-2; J: TRBJ1-1; size: once; CDR3: CASSSVGAGDTEAFF; DNA: TGTGCCAGCAGCTCCGTCGGCGCGGGGGACACTGAAGCTTTCTTT
D: .; V: TRBV19; J: TRBJ2-7; size: .; CDR3: CASSIARGVGEQYF; DNA: TGTGCCAGTAGTATAGCCAGGGGAGTCGGGGAGCAGTACTTC
D: TRBD2; V: TRBV30; J: TRBJ2-3; size: .; CDR3: CAWSVALAGGADTQYF; DNA: TGTGCCTGGAGTGTGGCGTTAGCGGGAGGAGCAGATACGCAGTATTTT
D: TRBD2; V: TRBV11-1; J: TRBJ2-1; size: .; CDR3: CASSPTSGGANEQFF; DNA: TGTGCCAGCAGCCCGACTAGCGGGGGGGCAAATGAGCAGTTCTTC
D: TRBD2; V: TRBV9; J: TRBJ2-7; size: .; CDR3: CASSGGLAGANYEQYF; DNA: TGTGCCAGCAGCGGAGGACTAGCGGGGGCCAACTACGAGCAGTACTTC
D: TRBD1; V: TRBV5-6; J: TRBJ2-7; size: .; CDR3: CASSLGDRGTGEQYF; DNA: TGTGCCAGCAGCTTGGGGGACAGGGGAACAGGTGAGCAGTACTTC
D: TRBD1; V: TRBV5-4; J: TRBJ2-7; size: .; CDR3: CASSFLDRGYEQYF; DNA: TGTGCCAGCAGCTTCTTGGACAGGGGCTACGAGCAGTACTTC
D: .; V: TRBV5-1; J: TRBJ2-5; size: .; CDR3: CASSSPNQETQYF; DNA: TGCGCCAGCAGCTCCCCAAACCAAGAGACCCAGTACTTC
D: .; V: TRBV28; J: TRBJ2-7; size: .; CDR3: CASSFVVSSREQYF; DNA: TGTGCCAGCAGTTTCGTGGTCAGTTCACGAGAGCAGTACTTC
D: TRBD1; V: TRBV30; J: TRBJ1-1; size: .; CDR3: CACSGGPGTEAFF; DNA: TGTGCCTGTTCAGGGGGCCCGGGTACTGAAGCTTTCTTT
D: .; V: TRBV18; J: TRBJ2-3; size: once; CDR3: CASSPQFPGTDTQYF; DNA: TGTGCCAGCTCACCTCAGTTCCCTGGCACAGATACGCAGTATTTT
D: TRBD2; V: TRBV30; J: TRBJ2-1; size: once; CDR3: CAWRRLAGGPIYNEQFF; DNA: TGTGCCTGGAGGCGACTAGCGGGAGGGCCGATATACAATGAGCAGTTCTTC